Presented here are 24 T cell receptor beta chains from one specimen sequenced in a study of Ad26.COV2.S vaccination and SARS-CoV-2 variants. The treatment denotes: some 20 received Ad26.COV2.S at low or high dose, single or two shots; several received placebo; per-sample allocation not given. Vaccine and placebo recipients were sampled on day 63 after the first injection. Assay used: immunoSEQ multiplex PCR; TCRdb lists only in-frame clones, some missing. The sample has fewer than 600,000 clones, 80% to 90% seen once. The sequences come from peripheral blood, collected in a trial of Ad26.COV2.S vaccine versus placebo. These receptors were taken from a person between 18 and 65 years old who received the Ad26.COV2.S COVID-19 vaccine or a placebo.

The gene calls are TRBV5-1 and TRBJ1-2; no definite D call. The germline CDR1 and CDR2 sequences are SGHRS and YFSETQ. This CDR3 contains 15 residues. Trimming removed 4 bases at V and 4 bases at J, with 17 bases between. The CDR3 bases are TGCGCCAGCAGCGTGGTGGGCAGTGGTTCCTATGGCTACACCTTC. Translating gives CASSVVGSGSYGYTF.

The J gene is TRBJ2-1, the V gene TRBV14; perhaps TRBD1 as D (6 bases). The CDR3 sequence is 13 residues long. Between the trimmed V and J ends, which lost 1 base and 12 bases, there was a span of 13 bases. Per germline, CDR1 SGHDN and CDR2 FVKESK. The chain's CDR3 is CASSQVTQGTQFF. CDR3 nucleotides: TGTGCCAGCAGCCAAGTTACCCAGGGGACGCAGTTCTTC.

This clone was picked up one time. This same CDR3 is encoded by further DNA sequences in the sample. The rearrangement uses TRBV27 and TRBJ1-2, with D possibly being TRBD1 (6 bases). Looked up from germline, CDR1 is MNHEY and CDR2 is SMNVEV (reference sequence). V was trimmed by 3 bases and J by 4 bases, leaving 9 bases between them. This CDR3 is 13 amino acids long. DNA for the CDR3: TGTGCCAGCAGTTTGGCAGGGGCCTATGGCTACACCTTC. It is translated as CASSLAGAYGYTF.

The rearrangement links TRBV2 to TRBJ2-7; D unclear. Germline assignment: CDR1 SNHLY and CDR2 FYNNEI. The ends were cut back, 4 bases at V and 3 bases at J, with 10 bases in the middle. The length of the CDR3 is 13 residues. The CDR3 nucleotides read TGTGCCAGCAGTGTGGGCCGAAACTACGAGCAGTACTTC. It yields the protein CASSVGRNYEQYF.

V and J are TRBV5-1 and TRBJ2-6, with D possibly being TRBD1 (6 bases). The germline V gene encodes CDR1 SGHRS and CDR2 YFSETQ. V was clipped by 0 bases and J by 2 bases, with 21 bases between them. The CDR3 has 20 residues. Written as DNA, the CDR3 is TGCGCCAGCAGCTTGGTAGTAACAGGGTGGGTTCCCGCTGGGGCCAACGTCCTGACTTTC. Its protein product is CASSLVVTGWVPAGANVLTF.

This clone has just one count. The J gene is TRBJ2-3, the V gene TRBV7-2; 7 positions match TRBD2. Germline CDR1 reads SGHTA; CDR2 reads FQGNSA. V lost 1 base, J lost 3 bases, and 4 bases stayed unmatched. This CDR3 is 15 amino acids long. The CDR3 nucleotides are TGTGCCAGCAGCTTAGAGCGGGGATCGACAGATACGCAGTATTTT. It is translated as CASSLERGSTDTQYF.

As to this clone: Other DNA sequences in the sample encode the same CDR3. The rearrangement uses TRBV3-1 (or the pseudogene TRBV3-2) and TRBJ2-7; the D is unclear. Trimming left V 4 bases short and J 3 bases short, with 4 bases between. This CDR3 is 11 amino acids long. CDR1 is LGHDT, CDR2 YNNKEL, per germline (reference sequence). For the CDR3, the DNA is TGTGCCAGCAGCCGAAGCTACGAGCAGTACTTC. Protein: CASSRSYEQYF.

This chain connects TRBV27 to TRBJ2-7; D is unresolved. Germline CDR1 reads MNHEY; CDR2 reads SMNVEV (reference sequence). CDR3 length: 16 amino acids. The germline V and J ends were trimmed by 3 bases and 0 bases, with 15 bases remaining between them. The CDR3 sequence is CASSLGKDTSSYEQYF. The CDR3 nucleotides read TGTGCCAGCAGTTTGGGGAAGGATACGAGCTCCTACGAGCAGTACTTC.

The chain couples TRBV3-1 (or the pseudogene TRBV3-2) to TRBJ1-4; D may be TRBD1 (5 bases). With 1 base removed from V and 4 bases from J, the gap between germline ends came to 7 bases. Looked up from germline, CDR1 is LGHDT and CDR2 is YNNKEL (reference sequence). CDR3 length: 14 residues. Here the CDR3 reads CASSQGQINEKLFF. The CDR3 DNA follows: TGTGCCAGCAGCCAAGGACAGATTAATGAAAAACTGTTTTTT.

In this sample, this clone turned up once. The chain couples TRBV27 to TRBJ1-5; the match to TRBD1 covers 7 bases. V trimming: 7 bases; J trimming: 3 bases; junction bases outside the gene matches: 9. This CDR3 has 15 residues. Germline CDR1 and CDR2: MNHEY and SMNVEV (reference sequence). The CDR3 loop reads CASKPTTGTNQPQHF. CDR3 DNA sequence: TGTGCCAGCAAACCGACGACAGGGACCAATCAGCCCCAGCATTTT.

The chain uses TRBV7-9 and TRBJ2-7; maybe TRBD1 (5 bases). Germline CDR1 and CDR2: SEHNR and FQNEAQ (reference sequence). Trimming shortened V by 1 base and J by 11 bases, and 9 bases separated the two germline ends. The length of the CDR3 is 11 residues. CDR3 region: CASSLEAGKYF. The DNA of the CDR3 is TGTGCCAGCAGCTTAGAGGCAGGGAAGTACTTC.

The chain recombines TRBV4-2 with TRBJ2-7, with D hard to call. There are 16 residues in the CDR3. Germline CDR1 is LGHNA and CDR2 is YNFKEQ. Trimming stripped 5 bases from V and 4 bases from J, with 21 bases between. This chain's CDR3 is CASSSLWGGRTYEQYF. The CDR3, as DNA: TGTGCCAGCAGCTCACTCTGGGGTGGGCGAACGTACGAGCAGTACTTC.

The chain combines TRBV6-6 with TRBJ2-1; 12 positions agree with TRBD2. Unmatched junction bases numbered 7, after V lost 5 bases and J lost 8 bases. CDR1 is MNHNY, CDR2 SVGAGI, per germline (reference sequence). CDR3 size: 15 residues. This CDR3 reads CASSETSGGRYEQFF. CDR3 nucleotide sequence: TGTGCCAGCAGTGAGACTAGCGGGGGACGGTATGAGCAGTTCTTC.

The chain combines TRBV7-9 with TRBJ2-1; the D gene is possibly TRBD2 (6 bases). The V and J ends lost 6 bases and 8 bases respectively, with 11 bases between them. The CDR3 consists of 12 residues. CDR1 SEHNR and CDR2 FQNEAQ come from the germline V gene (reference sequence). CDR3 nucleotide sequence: TGTGCCAGCAGTAAACGACTAGATGAGCAGTTCTTC. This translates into CASSKRLDEQFF. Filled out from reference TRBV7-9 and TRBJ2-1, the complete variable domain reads DTGVSQNPRHKITKRGQNVTFRCDPISEHNRLYWYRQTLGQGPEFLTYFQNEAQLEKSRLLSDRFSAERPKGSFSTLEIQRTEQGDSAMYLCASSKRLDEQFFGPGTRLTVL.

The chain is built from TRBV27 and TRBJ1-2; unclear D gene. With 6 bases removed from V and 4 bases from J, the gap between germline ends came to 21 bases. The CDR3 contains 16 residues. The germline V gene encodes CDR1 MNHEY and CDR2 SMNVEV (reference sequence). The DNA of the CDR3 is TGTGCCAGCAGCTCCGGGTCGACATTTGGAACCTATGGCTACACCTTC. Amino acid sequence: CASSSGSTFGTYGYTF.

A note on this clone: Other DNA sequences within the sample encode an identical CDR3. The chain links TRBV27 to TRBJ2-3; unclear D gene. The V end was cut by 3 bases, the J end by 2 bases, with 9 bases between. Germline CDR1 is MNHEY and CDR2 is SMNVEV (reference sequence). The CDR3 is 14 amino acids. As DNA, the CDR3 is TGTGCCAGCAGTTTGAAGCGTACCACAGATACGCAGTATTTT. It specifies CASSLKRTTDTQYF.

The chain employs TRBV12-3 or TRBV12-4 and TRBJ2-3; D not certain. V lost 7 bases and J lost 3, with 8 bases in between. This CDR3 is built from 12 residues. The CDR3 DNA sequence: TGTGCCAGCACCTTGGTTACAGATACGCAGTATTTT. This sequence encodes CASTLVTDTQYF.

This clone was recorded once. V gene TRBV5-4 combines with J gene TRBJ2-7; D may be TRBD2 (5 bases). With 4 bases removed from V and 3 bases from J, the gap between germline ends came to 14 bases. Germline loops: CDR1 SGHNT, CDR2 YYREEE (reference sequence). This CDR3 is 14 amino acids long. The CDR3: CASSAPGLGYEQYF. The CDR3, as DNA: TGTGCCAGCAGCGCCCCGGGGTTAGGCTACGAGCAGTACTTC.

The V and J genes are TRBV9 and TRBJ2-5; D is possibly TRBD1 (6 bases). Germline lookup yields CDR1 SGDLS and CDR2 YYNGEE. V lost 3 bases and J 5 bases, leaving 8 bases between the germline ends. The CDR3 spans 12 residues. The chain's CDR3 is CASSGQEETQYF. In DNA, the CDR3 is TGTGCCAGCAGCGGACAGGAGGAGACCCAGTACTTC. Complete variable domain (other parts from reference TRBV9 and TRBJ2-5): DSGVTQTPKHLITATGQRVTLRCSPRSGDLSVYWYQQSLDQGLQFLIQYYNGEERAKGNILERFSAQQFPDLHSELNLSSLELGDSALYFCASSGQEETQYFGPGTRLLVL.

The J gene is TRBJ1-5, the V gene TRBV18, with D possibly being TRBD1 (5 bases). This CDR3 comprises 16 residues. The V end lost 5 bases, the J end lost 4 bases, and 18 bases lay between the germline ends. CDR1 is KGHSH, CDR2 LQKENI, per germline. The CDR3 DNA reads TGTGCCAGCTCAGAACAGGAGGGGCTTGGAAATCAGCCCCAGCATTTT. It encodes CASSEQEGLGNQPQHF.

This chain's CDR3 is CASSLITGVTSSGANVLTF. The CDR3 DNA reads as TGTGCCAGCAGCCTTATCACAGGGGTCACAAGCTCTGGGGCCAACGTCCTGACTTTC. The J gene is TRBJ2-6, the V gene TRBV28, with 7 bases that match TRBD1. The CDR3 is 19 residues long. Per germline, CDR1 MDHEN and CDR2 SYDVKM. V was clipped by 6 bases and J by 0 bases; unmatched bases: 14.

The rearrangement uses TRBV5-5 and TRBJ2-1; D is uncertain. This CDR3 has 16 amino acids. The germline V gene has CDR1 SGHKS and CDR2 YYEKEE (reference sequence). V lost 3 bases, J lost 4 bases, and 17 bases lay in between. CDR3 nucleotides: TGTGCCAGCAGCTCTGACATGCAGTTGTCTTACAATGAGCAGTTCTTC. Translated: CASSSDMQLSYNEQFF.

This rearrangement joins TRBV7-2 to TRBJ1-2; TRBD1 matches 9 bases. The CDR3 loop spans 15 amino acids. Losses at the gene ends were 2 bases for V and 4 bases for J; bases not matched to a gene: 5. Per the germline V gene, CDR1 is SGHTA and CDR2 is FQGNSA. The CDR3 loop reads CASSLSGTGFYGYTF. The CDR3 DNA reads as TGTGCCAGCAGCTTAAGTGGGACAGGGTTCTATGGCTACACCTTC.

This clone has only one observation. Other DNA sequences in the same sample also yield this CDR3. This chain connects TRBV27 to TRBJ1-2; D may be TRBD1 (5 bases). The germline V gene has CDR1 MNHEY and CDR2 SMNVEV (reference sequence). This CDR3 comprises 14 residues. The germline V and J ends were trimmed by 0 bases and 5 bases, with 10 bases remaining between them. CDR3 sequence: CASSLSGGGYGYTF. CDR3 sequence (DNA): TGTGCCAGCAGTTTATCGGGGGGAGGATATGGCTACACCTTC.